Listed below are T cell receptor beta chains from one sample, sequenced in a study of blood T cell repertoires in COVID-19. TCRdb's table, derived via immunoSEQ multiplex PCR, lists solely in-frame clones and lacks some. The sample lists roughly 150,000 clones, about 88% occurring once. The sequencing sample was made of peripheral blood. These receptors all stem from a woman older than 75 with COVID-19, enrolled during active disease. The CDR3 runs from the conserved cysteine through the conserved F or W. Each record gives: J gene, D gene, clone size, V gene, CDR3 protein, CDR3 DNA. A D gene is named only where the DNA matches it firmly. Clone size appears in some rows only: once, few, many, or a class for an expanded clone.

>TRBJ1-6|TRBD1|-|TRBV5-1
CASSLGTGPYNSPLHF
TGCGCCAGCAGCTTGGGGACAGGGCCGTATAATTCACCCCTCCACTTT
>TRBJ2-7|TRBD2|-|TRBV6-5
CASSLGGESSYEQYF
TGTGCCAGCAGTTTGGGGGGGGAAAGCTCCTACGAGCAGTACTTC
>TRBJ1-6|-|-|TRBV19
CASSPARDDSPLHF
TGTGCCAGTAGTCCCGCCAGGGATGATTCACCCCTCCACTTT
>TRBJ2-1|TRBD2|-|TRBV7-9
CASGVDGAGIYNEQFF
TGTGCCAGCGGCGTCGATGGAGCGGGAATCTACAATGAGCAGTTCTTC
>TRBJ1-2|-|-|TRBV5-1
CASSSQGSAYGYTF
TGCGCCAGCAGCTCTCAGGGGAGTGCCTATGGCTACACCTTC
>TRBJ2-7|TRBD2|-|TRBV20-1
CSASWGGLTYF
TGCAGTGCTAGTTGGGGGGGTCTGACGTACTTC
>TRBJ1-2|-|-|TRBV20-1
CSARTLDGYTF
TGCAGTGCTAGGACTTTGGATGGCTACACCTTC
>TRBJ2-2|TRBD2|-|TRBV7-8
CASSLRAGGRNTGELFF
TGTGCCAGCAGCTTGCGAGCGGGAGGGAGGAACACCGGGGAGCTGTTTTTT
>TRBJ1-3|-|-|TRBV4-2
CASREISGNTIYF
TGTGCCAGCCGTGAGATCTCTGGAAACACCATATATTTT
>TRBJ2-7|-|-|TRBV6-5
CASSLSTSSYEQYF
TGTGCCAGCAGTTTATCGACTAGCTCCTACGAGCAGTACTTC
>TRBJ2-3|-|once|TRBV5-1
CASSSYSPDTQYF
TGCGCCAGCAGCTCATATAGTCCAGATACGCAGTATTTT
>TRBJ2-7|TRBD2|-|TRBV18
CASSQGRVLAQSYEQYF
TGTGCCAGCTCACAGGGCCGGGTACTAGCGCAATCCTACGAGCAGTACTTC
>TRBJ2-1|TRBD2|-|TRBV18
CASSLEGLADNEQFF
TGTGCCAGCTCACTTGAGGGACTAGCGGACAATGAGCAGTTCTTC
>TRBJ2-5|TRBD1|-|TRBV28
CASVQGQEETQYF
TGTGCCAGCGTACAGGGACAGGAAGAGACCCAGTACTTC
>TRBJ1-2|TRBD1|-|TRBV28
CASSPPGGTGVRGYTF
TGTGCCAGCAGTCCCCCGGGAGGGACAGGGGTTCGTGGCTACACCTTC
>TRBJ2-2|-|few|TRBV7-2
CASSSGVGELFF
TGTGCCAGCAGCTCCGGGGTCGGGGAGCTGTTTTTT
>TRBJ1-4|-|few|TRBV6-6
CASTVRQANEKLFF
TGTGCCAGCACCGTAAGACAGGCTAATGAAAAACTGTTTTTT
>TRBJ2-7|TRBD1|-|TRBV6-6
CASSQWPGTGGHRWSYEQYF
TGTGCCAGCAGCCAATGGCCAGGGACAGGGGGCCATAGATGGTCCTACGAGCAGTACTTC
>TRBJ1-5|TRBD1|once|TRBV18
CASSPGTGGRQEPQHF
TGTGCCAGCTCACCCGGGACAGGGGGACGTCAAGAGCCCCAGCATTTT
>TRBJ1-2|TRBD1|-|TRBV29-1
CSVDRQGLGNYGYTF
TGCAGCGTTGACAGACAGGGCTTGGGGAATTATGGCTACACCTTC
>TRBJ1-4|-|few|TRBV19
CASSIVRTGGNEKLFF
TGTGCCAGTAGTATAGTTCGTACCGGGGGAAATGAAAAACTGTTTTTT
>TRBJ1-4|-|-|TRBV19
CASSIVGGLNEKLFF
TGTGCCAGTAGTATAGTCGGGGGTCTTAATGAAAAACTGTTTTTT
>TRBJ2-7|-|few|TRBV20-1
CSAILYEQYF
TGCAGTGCTATATTATACGAGCAGTACTTC
>TRBJ2-1|-|once|TRBV9
CASSVELAQNEQFF
TGTGCCAGCAGCGTAGAGCTAGCGCAGAATGAGCAGTTCTTC
>TRBJ1-5|-|-|TRBV28
CASSLRGGSNQPQHF
TGTGCCAGCAGTTTAAGGGGTGGTAGCAATCAGCCCCAGCATTTT
>TRBJ1-1|-|-|TRBV2
CASSTLGTMAFF
TGTGCCAGCAGTACTTTGGGGACAATGGCTTTCTTT
>TRBJ2-3|-|-|TRBV7-3
CASSRSGGSTDTQYF
TGTGCCAGCAGCCGCTCCGGGGGAAGCACAGATACGCAGTATTTT
>TRBJ1-1|TRBD1|once|TRBV5-5
CASSFNDRGTEAFF
TGTGCCAGCAGCTTCAATGACAGGGGCACTGAAGCTTTCTTT
>TRBJ2-2|TRBD1|-|TRBV7-3
CASSLTGAPNTGELFF
TGTGCCAGCAGCCTGACAGGGGCCCCGAACACCGGGGAGCTGTTTTTT
>TRBJ1-3|TRBD1|once|TRBV18
CASSPRDRSFGNTIYF
TGCGCCAGCTCACCCCGGGACAGGTCTTTCGGAAACACCATATATTTT
>TRBJ1-5|TRBD1|-|TRBV18
CASSPPGQGAQPQHF
TGTGCCAGCTCACCACCGGGACAGGGGGCTCAGCCCCAGCATTTT
>TRBJ1-1|-|-|TRBV11-2
CASSPIQGTTEAFF
TGTGCCAGCAGCCCGATTCAGGGGACCACTGAAGCTTTCTTT
>TRBJ2-2|TRBD2|-|TRBV2
CASSRLASTGELFF
TGTGCCAGCAGCCGACTAGCGAGCACCGGGGAGCTGTTTTTT
>TRBJ2-1|-|-|TRBV5-1
CASSLNGDSYNEQFF
TGCGCCAGCAGCTTAAACGGGGATTCCTACAATGAGCAGTTCTTC
>TRBJ1-1|-|once|TRBV6-1
CASSDSLNTEAFF
TGTGCCAGCAGTGACAGTTTGAACACTGAAGCTTTCTTT
>TRBJ2-3|TRBD1|-|TRBV7-3
CASSRQGAGDTQYF
TGTGCCAGCAGCCGACAGGGGGCCGGGGATACGCAGTATTTT
>TRBJ1-1|-|-|TRBV20-1
CSASGPGWAEAFF
TGCAGTGCTAGTGGCCCGGGATGGGCTGAAGCTTTCTTT
>TRBJ1-1|-|-|TRBV7-9
CASSPTGNREAFF
TGTGCCAGCAGCCCCACAGGGAATAGGGAAGCTTTCTTT
>TRBJ1-2|TRBD1|few|TRBV28
CAIPRDRGSGNYGYTF
TGTGCCATACCCCGGGACAGGGGATCGGGTAACTATGGCTACACCTTC
>TRBJ2-1|TRBD1|-|TRBV7-9
CASSAGQVSYNEQFF
TGTGCCAGCAGCGCGGGACAGGTCTCCTACAATGAGCAGTTCTTC
>TRBJ1-5|TRBD1|-|TRBV25-1
CASSGDRPNQPQHF
TGTGCCAGCAGTGGGGACAGACCCAATCAGCCCCAGCATTTT
>TRBJ1-5|-|-|TRBV18
CASSPQQGADQPQHF
TGTGCCAGCTCACCGCAACAGGGCGCGGATCAGCCCCAGCATTTT
>TRBJ2-1|TRBD2|few|TRBV6-2/TRBV6-3
CASSFAGDSNEQFF
TGTGCCAGCAGTTTCGCGGGAGACTCCAATGAGCAGTTCTTC
>TRBJ1-3|-|-|TRBV6-5
CASSYLNGNTIYF
TGTGCCAGCAGTTACCTAAACGGAAACACCATATATTTT
>TRBJ2-7|TRBD1|-|TRBV6-5
CASRRDRVGEQYF
TGTGCCAGCAGACGGGACAGGGTAGGCGAGCAGTACTTC
>TRBJ1-5|-|-|TRBV6-2/TRBV6-3
CASSQWGEGQPQHF
TGTGCCAGCAGTCAGTGGGGAGAGGGTCAGCCCCAGCATTTT
>TRBJ2-7|-|once|TRBV4-3
CASSQDGGSSYEQYF
TGCGCCAGCAGCCAAGACGGGGGTTCGTCCTACGAGCAGTACTTC
>TRBJ2-7|-|-|TRBV21-1
CASSKVVMRAGRNYEQYF
TGTGCCAGCAGCAAAGTAGTTATGAGGGCGGGTCGAAACTACGAGCAGTACTTC
>TRBJ1-2|-|-|TRBV28
CASSSQGDYYGYTF
TGTGCCAGCAGTTCTCAGGGTGATTACTATGGCTACACCTTC
>TRBJ1-3|-|-|TRBV25-1
CASSTRVSGNTIYF
TGTGCCAGCAGCACTAGAGTCTCTGGAAACACCATATATTTT